This entry lists 24 T cell receptor beta chains sequenced from one sample in a study of shared clonotypes between healthy human individuals. Profiled with immunoSEQ multiplex PCR; TCRdb holds only in-frame clones, not every one. The table records millions of clones, 80% to 95% of them present only once. The sample was naive CD4+ T cells from PBMCs. As to subset: CD45RA+ positively selected. The receptor source for this set is a man aged 18 to 29 in good health. Some clones in this sample may be carry-over from other donors' samples.

The chain couples TRBV5-1 to TRBJ2-6; 7 nucleotides line up with TRBD1. CDR1 is SGHRS, CDR2 YFSETQ, per germline. V shed 5 bases, J shed 0 bases, and the junction held 8 bases outside the gene matches. This CDR3 region has 17 residues. The CDR3 loop is CASRVTGSGSGANVLTF. CDR3 coding DNA: TGCGCCAGCAGAGTGACAGGGTCAGGCTCTGGGGCCAACGTCCTGACTTTC. The whole variable domain, filled in from reference TRBV5-1 and TRBJ2-6, reads KAGVTQTPRYLIKTRGQQVTLSCSPISGHRSVSWYQQTPGQGLQFLFEYFSETQRNKGNFPGRFSGRQFSNSRSEMNVSTLELGDSALYLCASRVTGSGSGANVLTFGAGSRLTVL.

The chain recombines TRBV7-8 with TRBJ2-7, with TRBD1 identical over 10 bases. Germline V gene lookup returns CDR1 SGHVS and CDR2 FQNEAQ. J lost 2 bases, V lost 5 bases, and 6 bases had no gene match. The CDR3 has 15 amino acids. This chain's CDR3 is CASSRGTGETYEQYF. The CDR3 nucleotides are TGTGCCAGCAGCCGTGGGACAGGGGAAACCTACGAGCAGTACTTC.

The chain combines TRBV6-1 with TRBJ1-1; D is uncertain. This CDR3 region has 13 residues. The ends were cut back, 10 bases at V and 0 bases at J, with 12 bases in the middle. Germline V CDR1 and CDR2: MNHNS, SASEGT. The CDR3 is CATVPYMNTEAFF. The CDR3 DNA follows: TGTGCCACCGTACCTTACATGAACACTGAAGCTTTCTTT.

The CDR3 spells CASSALGQPLSEAFF. Written as DNA, the CDR3 is TGTGCCAGCAGCGCTCTCGGGCAGCCACTGTCTGAAGCTTTCTTT. V and J are TRBV9 and TRBJ1-1; D is unclear. V was cut by 3 bases and J by 6 bases, with 18 bases left in between. CDR1 is SGDLS and CDR2 is YYNGEE in the germline V gene. The CDR3 runs to 15 residues.

The chain has TRBV10-3 and TRBJ2-7, with 10 bases matching TRBD1. This CDR3 is built from 16 residues. Per the germline V gene, CDR1 is ENHRY and CDR2 is SYGVKD. The trim removed 6 bases at V and 4 bases at J, leaving 12 bases unmatched. The CDR3 nucleotides are TGTGCCATCAGCGCGACAGGGGGCGAATCCCCATACGAGCAGTACTTC. The encoded protein is CAISATGGESPYEQYF.

The chain employs TRBV28 and TRBJ2-7; 7 bases agree with TRBD2. This CDR3 spans 16 amino acids. Germline V gives CDR1 MDHEN, CDR2 SYDVKM. Trimming took 3 bases from V and 0 from J; bases not matched to a gene: 8. CDR3: CASSLLGGGSSYEQYF. CDR3 sequence (DNA): TGTGCCAGCAGTTTGCTGGGAGGCGGGAGCTCCTACGAGCAGTACTTC.

Note on this clone: Different DNA sequences within this sample yield the same CDR3. The chain links TRBV2 to TRBJ2-5, with 10 positions matching TRBD1. The germline gives CDR1 SNHLY, CDR2 FYNNEI. There are 14 residues in the CDR3. The J segment lost 4 bases and the V segment lost 6 bases, leaving 5 bases of the junction unmatched. The DNA for the CDR3 is TGTGCCAGCAGCCAAGGACAGGGGGGAGAGACCCAGTACTTC. Residues: CASSQGQGGETQYF.

This clone was seen a single time. V is TRBV5-4 and J is TRBJ2-5, with D perhaps matching TRBD2 (5 bases). The CDR3 is 13 amino acids. Deletions cut 1 base from V and 3 bases from J, with 7 bases between. The V gene's germline CDR1 is SGHNT and CDR2 YYREEE (reference sequence). As DNA, the CDR3 is TGTGCCAGCAGCTTGCCGGGAAAAGAGACCCAGTACTTC. Protein: CASSLPGKETQYF.

The CDR3 spells CASSPRDRSVNEQFF. The CDR3 region has the DNA TGTGCCAGCAGCCCGCGGGACAGGTCTGTGAATGAGCAGTTCTTC. V and J are TRBV7-8 and TRBJ2-1; 8 positions match TRBD1. Trimming took 5 bases from V and 7 from J; bases not matched to a gene: 10. CDR1 is SGHVS and CDR2 is FQNEAQ in the germline V gene. The CDR3 covers 15 residues.

This chain uses TRBV6-1 with TRBJ2-1, with unresolved D. CDR3 size: 14 residues. Germline CDR1 is MNHNS and CDR2 is SASEGT. Between the trimmed V and J ends, which lost 6 bases and 10 bases, there was a span of 19 bases. CDR3: CASSPDSFQFEQFF. DNA for the CDR3: TGTGCCAGCAGCCCCGACTCATTCCAATTCGAGCAGTTCTTC.

This clone has a handful of counts. The V call is TRBV7-3, the J call TRBJ1-1, with D perhaps matching TRBD1 (5 bases). The germline V gene has CDR1 SGHTA and CDR2 FQGTGA. The CDR3 is 13 residues long. Deletions cut 5 bases from V and 4 bases from J, with 11 bases between. The DNA of the CDR3 is TGTGCCAGCAGCGCTGATGGGGGCACTGAAGCTTTCTTT. Its protein product is CASSADGGTEAFF. The full variable domain, with the rest looked up from reference TRBV7-3 and TRBJ1-1, is GAGVSQTPSNKVTEKGKYVELRCDPISGHTALYWYRQSLGQGPEFLIYFQGTGAADDSGLPNDRFFAVRPEGSVSTLKIQRTERGDSAVYLCASSADGGTEAFFGQGTRLTVV.

The V call is TRBV29-1, the J call TRBJ2-3, with 10 bases matching TRBD2. Germline CDR1 and CDR2: SQVTM and ANQGSEA. The CDR3 has 15 residues. Trimming at V came to 4 bases and at J to 4 bases, leaving 8 bases not matched to a gene. CDR3 protein: CSVVSTSGTADTQYF. CDR3 sequence (DNA): TGCAGCGTTGTTAGTACTAGCGGGACCGCAGATACGCAGTATTTT.

The gene calls are TRBV5-6 and TRBJ2-1; 7 nucleotides agree with TRBD2. Germline V CDR1 and CDR2: SGHDT, YYEEEE. The trim removed 3 bases at V and 6 bases at J, leaving 15 bases unmatched. This CDR3 has 17 amino acids. The CDR3 protein is CASSSLPGGRGVNEQFF. Written as DNA, the CDR3 is TGTGCCAGCAGCTCCCTACCGGGCGGGAGAGGGGTCAATGAGCAGTTCTTC. Full variable domain (rest looked up from reference TRBV5-6 and TRBJ2-1): DAGVTQSPTHLIKTRGQQVTLRCSPKSGHDTVSWYQQALGQGPQFIFQYYEEEERQRGNFPDRFSGHQFPNYSSELNVNALLLGDSALYLCASSSLPGGRGVNEQFFGPGTRLTVL.

The chain couples TRBV7-2 to TRBJ1-3; tentative D call: TRBD1 (5 bases). The CDR3 consists of 17 residues. The germline V and J ends were trimmed by 3 bases and 0 bases, with 15 bases remaining between them. Germline CDR1 is SGHTA and CDR2 is FQGNSA. CDR3 bases: TGTGCCAGCAGCTTCCTGTTCTGGGACCACTCTGGAAACACCATATATTTT. Residues: CASSFLFWDHSGNTIYF.

The chain couples TRBV9 to TRBJ2-2; D remains unclear. CDR1 is SGDLS and CDR2 is YYNGEE in the germline V gene. V was shortened by 0 bases and J by 8 bases, with 8 bases between the two germline ends. This CDR3 has 13 residues. This chain's CDR3 is CASSVVLTGELFF. DNA for the CDR3: TGTGCCAGCAGCGTAGTTTTGACGGGGGAGCTGTTTTTT.

CDR3 in DNA: TGTGCCAGCAGTTTAACAGGGTTTCGACGCGGCTACACCTTC. Residues: CASSLTGFRRGYTF. The genes are TRBV28 and TRBJ1-2; the D gene is possibly TRBD1 (6 bases). The germline V and J ends were trimmed by 2 bases and 8 bases, with 15 bases remaining between them. This CDR3 is built from 14 residues. Germline loops: CDR1 MDHEN, CDR2 SYDVKM.

The chain employs TRBV28 and TRBJ2-7; D is unclear. Trimming left V 6 bases short and J 5 bases short, with 5 bases between. Looked up from germline, CDR1 is MDHEN and CDR2 is SYDVKM. The CDR3 totals 10 residues. The CDR3 here is CASRRDEQYF. The CDR3 DNA sequence: TGTGCCAGCAGGCGTGACGAGCAGTACTTC.

The count of this clone is one. V gene TRBV30 combines with J gene TRBJ2-1; D is ambiguous. V was shortened by 7 bases and J by 8 bases, with 9 bases between the two germline ends. The CDR3 covers 10 residues. Germline CDR1 reads GTSNPN; CDR2 reads SVGIG (reference sequence). CDR3 in DNA: TGTGCCTCACGAACTTATGAGCAGTTCTTC. This sequence encodes CASRTYEQFF.

The chain combines TRBV7-2 with TRBJ2-1; 7 positions agree with TRBD2. Germline V gene sequence: CDR1 SGHTA, CDR2 FQGNSA. The CDR3 spans 15 residues. The V segment lost 5 bases and the J segment 3 bases; nucleotides outside the gene matches: 7. CDR3 in amino acids: CASSGRDLSYNEQFF. CDR3 sequence (DNA): TGTGCCAGCAGCGGGAGGGACCTAAGCTACAATGAGCAGTTCTTC.

J is TRBJ2-5 and V is TRBV5-1, with unresolved D. This CDR3 is 14 amino acids long. Germline-derived CDR1 and CDR2 are SGHRS and YFSETQ. V was cut by 0 bases and J by 3 bases, with 9 bases left in between. The CDR3 region is CASSLERIEETQYF. For the CDR3, the DNA is TGCGCCAGCAGCTTGGAGAGGATCGAAGAGACCCAGTACTTC.

The chain joins TRBV5-1 to TRBJ1-1; D remains unclear. The length of the CDR3 is 14 residues. Trimming stripped 4 bases from V and 1 base from J, with 11 bases between. In germline, CDR1 is SGHRS, CDR2 YFSETQ. The DNA for the CDR3 is TGCGCCAGCAGCCCGGCCCCAGAGAACACTGAAGCTTTCTTT. It encodes CASSPAPENTEAFF.

This chain joins TRBV7-8 and TRBJ1-4; tentatively, D is TRBD1 (5 bases). This CDR3 has 18 residues. V dropped 3 bases and J dropped 3 bases, with 20 bases sitting between them. The V gene's germline CDR1 is SGHVS and CDR2 FQNEAQ. CDR3 nucleotide sequence: TGTGCCAGCAGCTTGACCTCTTTTCGACAGTTAGCTAATGAAAAACTGTTTTTT. This codes for CASSLTSFRQLANEKLFF.

Of note for this clone: Other nucleotide sequences from this sample produce the same CDR3. V usage is TRBV19 and J usage is TRBJ2-5, with 8 positions matching TRBD2. The V gene end was trimmed by 6 bases and the J gene end by 5 bases; junction bases not matched to a gene: 8. This CDR3 is built from 14 residues. Germline V gives CDR1 LNHDA, CDR2 SQIVND (reference sequence). The chain's CDR3 is CASRGSGRGETQYF. CDR3 coding DNA: TGTGCCAGTAGGGGAAGCGGGAGAGGCGAGACCCAGTACTTC. Full variable domain (remainder filled in from reference TRBV19 and TRBJ2-5): DGGITQSPKYLFRKEGQNVTLSCEQNLNHDAMYWYRQDPGQGLRLIYYSQIVNDFQKGDIAEGYSVSREKKESFPLTVTSAQKNPTAFYLCASRGSGRGETQYFGPGTRLLVL.

The rearrangement joins TRBV28 to TRBJ2-7; 11 bases fit TRBD1. Trimming took 6 bases from V and 0 from J; bases not matched to a gene: 7. Germline V lookup: CDR1 MDHEN, CDR2 SYDVKM. The length of the CDR3 is 16 residues. CDR3 sequence reads: CASSSTGQGASYEQYF. The CDR3 DNA reads TGTGCCAGCAGCAGTACCGGACAGGGGGCCTCCTACGAGCAGTACTTC.